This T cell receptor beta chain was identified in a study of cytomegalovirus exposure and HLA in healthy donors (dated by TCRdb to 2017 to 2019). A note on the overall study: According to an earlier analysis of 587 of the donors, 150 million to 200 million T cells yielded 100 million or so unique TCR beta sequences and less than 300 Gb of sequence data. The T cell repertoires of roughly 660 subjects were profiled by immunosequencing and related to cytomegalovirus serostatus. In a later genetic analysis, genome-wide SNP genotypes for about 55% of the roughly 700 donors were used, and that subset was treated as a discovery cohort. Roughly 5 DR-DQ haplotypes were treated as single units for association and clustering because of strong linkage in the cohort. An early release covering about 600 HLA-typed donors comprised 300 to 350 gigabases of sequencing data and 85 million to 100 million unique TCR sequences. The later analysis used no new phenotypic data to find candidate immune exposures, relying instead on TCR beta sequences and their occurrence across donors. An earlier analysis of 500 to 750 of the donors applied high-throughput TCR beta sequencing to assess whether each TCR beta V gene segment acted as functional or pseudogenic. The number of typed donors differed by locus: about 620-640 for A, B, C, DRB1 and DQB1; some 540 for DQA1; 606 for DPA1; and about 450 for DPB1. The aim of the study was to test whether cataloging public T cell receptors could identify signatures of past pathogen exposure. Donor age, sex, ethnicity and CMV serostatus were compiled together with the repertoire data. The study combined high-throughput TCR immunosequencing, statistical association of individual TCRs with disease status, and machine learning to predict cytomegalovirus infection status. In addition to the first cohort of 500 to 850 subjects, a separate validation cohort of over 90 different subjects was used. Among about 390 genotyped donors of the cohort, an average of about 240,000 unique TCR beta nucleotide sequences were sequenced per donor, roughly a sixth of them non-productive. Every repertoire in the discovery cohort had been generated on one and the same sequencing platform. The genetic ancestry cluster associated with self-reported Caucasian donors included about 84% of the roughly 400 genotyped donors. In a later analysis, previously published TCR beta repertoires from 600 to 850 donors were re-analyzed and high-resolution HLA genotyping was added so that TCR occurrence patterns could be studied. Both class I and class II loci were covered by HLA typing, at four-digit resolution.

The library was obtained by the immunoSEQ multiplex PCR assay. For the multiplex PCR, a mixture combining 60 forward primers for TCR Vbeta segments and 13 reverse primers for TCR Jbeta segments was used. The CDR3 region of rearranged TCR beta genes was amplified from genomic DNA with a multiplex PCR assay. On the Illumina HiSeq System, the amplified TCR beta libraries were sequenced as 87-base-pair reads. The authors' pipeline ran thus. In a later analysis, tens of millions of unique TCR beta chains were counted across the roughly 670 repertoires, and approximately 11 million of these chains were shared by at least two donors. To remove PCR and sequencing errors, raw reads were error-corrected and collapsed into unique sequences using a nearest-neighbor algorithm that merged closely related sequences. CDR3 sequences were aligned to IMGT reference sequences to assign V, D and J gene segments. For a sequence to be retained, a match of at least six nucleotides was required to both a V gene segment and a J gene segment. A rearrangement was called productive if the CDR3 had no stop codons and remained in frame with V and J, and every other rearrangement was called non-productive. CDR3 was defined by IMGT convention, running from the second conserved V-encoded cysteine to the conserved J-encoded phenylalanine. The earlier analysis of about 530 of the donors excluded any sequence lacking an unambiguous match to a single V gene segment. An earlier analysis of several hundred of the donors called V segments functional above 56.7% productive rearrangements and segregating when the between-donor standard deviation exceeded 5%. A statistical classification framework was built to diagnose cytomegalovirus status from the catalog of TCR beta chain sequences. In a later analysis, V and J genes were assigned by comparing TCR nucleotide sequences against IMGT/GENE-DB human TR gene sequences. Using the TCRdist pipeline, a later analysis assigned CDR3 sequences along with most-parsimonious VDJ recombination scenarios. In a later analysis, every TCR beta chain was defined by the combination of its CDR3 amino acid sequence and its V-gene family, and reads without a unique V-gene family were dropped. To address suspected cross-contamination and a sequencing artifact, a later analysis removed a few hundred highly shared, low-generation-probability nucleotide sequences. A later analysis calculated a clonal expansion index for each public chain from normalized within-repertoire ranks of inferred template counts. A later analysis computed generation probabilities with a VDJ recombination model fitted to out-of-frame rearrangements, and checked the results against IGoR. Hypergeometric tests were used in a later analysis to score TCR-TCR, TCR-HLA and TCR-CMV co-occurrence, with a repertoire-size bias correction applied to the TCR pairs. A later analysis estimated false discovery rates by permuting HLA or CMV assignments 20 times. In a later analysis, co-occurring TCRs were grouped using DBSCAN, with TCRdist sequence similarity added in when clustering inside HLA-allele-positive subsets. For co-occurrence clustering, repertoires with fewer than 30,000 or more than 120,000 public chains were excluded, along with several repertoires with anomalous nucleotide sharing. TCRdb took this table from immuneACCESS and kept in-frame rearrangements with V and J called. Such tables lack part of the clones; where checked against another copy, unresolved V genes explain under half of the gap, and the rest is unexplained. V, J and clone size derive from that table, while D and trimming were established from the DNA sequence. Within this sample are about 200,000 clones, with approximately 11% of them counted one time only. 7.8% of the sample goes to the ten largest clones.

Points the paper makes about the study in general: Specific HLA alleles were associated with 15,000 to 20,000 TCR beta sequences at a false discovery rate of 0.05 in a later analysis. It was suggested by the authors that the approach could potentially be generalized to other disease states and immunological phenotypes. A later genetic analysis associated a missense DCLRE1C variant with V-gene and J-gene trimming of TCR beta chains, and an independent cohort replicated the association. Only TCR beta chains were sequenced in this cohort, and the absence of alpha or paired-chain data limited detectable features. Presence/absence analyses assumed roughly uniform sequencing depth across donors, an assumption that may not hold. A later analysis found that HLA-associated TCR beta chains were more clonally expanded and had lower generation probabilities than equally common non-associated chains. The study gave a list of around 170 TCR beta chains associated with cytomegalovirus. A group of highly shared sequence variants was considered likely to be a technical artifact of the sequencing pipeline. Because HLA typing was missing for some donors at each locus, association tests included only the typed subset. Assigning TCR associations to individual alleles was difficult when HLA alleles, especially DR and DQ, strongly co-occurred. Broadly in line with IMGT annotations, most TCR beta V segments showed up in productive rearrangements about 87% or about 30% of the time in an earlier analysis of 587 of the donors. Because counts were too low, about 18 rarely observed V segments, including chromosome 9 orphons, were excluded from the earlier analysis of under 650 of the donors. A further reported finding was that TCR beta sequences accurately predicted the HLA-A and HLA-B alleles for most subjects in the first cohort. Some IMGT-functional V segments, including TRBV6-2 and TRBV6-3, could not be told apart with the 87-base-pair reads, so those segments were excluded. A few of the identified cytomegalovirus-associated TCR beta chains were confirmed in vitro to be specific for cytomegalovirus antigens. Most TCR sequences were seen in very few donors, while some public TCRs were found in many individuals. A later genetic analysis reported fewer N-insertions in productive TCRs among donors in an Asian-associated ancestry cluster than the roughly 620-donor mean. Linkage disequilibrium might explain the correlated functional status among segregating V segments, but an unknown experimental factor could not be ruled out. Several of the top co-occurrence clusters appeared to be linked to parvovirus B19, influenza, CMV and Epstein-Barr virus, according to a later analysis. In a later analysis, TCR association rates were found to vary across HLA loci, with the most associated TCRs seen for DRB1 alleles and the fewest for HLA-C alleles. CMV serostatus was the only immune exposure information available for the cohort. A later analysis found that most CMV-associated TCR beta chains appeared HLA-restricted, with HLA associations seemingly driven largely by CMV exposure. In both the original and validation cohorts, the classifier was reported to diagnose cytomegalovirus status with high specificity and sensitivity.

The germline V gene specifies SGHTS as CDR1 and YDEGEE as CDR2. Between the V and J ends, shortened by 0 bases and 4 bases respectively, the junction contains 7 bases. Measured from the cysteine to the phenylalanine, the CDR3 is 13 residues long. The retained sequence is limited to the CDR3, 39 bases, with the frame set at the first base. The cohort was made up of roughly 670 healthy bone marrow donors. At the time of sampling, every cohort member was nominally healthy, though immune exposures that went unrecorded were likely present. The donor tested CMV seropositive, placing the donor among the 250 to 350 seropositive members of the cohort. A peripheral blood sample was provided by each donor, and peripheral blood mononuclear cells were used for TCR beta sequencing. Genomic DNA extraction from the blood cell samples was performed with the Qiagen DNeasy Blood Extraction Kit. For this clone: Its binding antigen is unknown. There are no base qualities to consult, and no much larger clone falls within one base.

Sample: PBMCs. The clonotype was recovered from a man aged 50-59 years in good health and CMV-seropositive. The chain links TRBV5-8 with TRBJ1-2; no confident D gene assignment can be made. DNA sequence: TGTGCCAGCAGCTTGGCCTTCGTCTATGGCTACACCTTC. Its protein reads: CASSLAFVYGYTF.